The present T cell receptor beta chain was sequenced within a study of a mutant IDH1 vaccine in newly diagnosed glioma. Study context: Of treated patients, approximately 62% were men and about 38% women, averaging 40.4 years. Radiotherapy, temozolomide, or both had been given previously, and both were given to most. Overall study results and limits: Overall, 80% to 95% of patients had vaccine-induced immune responses.

Notes on this clone: Its antigen is not known.

This CDR3 region has 15 residues. The ends lost 8 bases at V and 0 bases at J; junction bases unmatched: 8. Per germline, CDR1 SNHLY and CDR2 FYNNEI. Clones were read by immunoSEQ multiplex PCR, and TCRdb kept only the in-frame ones, dropping some. Of tens of thousands of clones listed, about 88% are singletons. The time point denotes: baseline, week 1 (first vaccination visit). Noted treatment: pre-vaccination baseline after standard-of-care therapy. New WHO grade 3 or 4 astrocytomas that were IDH1-mutant and ATRX-lost had been found in donors. This TCR derives from a woman aged 40-49 years with glioma. V and J are TRBV2 and TRBJ2-3; 7 bases align to TRBD2. The input for sequencing was PBMCs, taken from a glioma patient treated with radiotherapy, temozolomide or both. CDR3 sequence: CASDPLATSTDTQYF. CDR3 sequence (DNA): TGTGCCAGCGACCCACTAGCGACTAGCACAGATACGCAGTATTTT.